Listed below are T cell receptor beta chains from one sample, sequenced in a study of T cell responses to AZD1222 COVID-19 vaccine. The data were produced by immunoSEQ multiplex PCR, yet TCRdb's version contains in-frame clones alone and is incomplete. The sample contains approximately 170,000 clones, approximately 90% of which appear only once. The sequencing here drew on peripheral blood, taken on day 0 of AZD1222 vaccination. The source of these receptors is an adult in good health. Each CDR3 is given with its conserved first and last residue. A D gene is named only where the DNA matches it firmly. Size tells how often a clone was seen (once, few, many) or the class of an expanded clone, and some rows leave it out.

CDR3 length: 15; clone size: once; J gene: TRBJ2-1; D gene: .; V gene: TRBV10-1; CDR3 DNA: TGCGCCAGCAGTGAGTCGGGCCGCCCCTACAATGAGCAGTTCTTC; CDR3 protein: CASSESGRPYNEQFF
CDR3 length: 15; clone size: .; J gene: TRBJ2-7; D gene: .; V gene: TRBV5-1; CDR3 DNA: TGCGCCAGCAGCTTGACAGCGCAGGCCTACTACGAGCAGTACTTC; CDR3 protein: CASSLTAQAYYEQYF
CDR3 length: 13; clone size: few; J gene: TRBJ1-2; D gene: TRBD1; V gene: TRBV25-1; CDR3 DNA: TGTGCCAGCAGTGAACCCTGGACAGGTCTTTTAAGCTTC; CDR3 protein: CASSEPWTGLLSF
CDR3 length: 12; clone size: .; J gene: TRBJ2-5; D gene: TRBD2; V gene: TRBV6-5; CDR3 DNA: TGTGCCAGCGCTAGGGGAGGGGAGACCCAGTACTTC; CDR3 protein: CASARGGETQYF
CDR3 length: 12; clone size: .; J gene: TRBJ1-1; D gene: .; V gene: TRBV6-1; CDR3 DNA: TGTGCCAGCAGTGAATCCAGGCCTGAAGCTTTCTTT; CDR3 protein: CASSESRPEAFF
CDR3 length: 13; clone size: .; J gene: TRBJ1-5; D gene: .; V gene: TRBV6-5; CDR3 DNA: TGTGCCAGCCAGGACGGAAACCGTGGGCCCCAGCATTTT; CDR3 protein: CASQDGNRGPQHF
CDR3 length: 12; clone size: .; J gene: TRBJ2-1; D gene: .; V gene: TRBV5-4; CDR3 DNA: TGTGCCAGCAGCTTGGTACAAAATGAGCAGTTCTTC; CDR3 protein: CASSLVQNEQFF
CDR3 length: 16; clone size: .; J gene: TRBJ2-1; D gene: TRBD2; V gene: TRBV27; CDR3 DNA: TGTGCCAGCAGCCGAAAGACTAGCGGGATTATGAATGAGCAGTTCTTC; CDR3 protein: CASSRKTSGIMNEQFF
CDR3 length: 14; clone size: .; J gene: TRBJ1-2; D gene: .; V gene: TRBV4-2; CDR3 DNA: TGTGCCAGCAGCCTCCCCGGGACGGCCAATGGCTACACCTTC; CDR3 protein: CASSLPGTANGYTF
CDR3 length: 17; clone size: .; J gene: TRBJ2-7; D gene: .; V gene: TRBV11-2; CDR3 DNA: TGTGCCAGCAGCTTAGAGGGGCCTAGCGCATACTCCTACGAGCAGTACTTC; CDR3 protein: CASSLEGPSAYSYEQYF
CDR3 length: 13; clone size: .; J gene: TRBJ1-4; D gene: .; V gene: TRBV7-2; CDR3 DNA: TGTGCCAGCAGCTTAGTGGGTGGTGAAAAACTGTTTTTT; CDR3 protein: CASSLVGGEKLFF
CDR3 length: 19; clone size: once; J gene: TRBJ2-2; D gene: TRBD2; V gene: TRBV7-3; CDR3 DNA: TGTGCCAGCAGCTTAATTTTGCGGGAGGGCCTCTCGAACACCGGGGAGCTGTTTTTT; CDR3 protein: CASSLILREGLSNTGELFF
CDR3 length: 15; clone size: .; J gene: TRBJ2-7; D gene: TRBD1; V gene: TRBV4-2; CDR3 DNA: TGTGCCAGCAGCCAGCCCGGGACAGACTCCTACGAGCAGTACTTC; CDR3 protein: CASSQPGTDSYEQYF
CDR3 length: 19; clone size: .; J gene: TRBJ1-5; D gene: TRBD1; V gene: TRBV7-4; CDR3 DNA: TGTGCCAGCAGCCTTAGGATGTCCGTCGGGACAGGGGACGATCAGCCCCAGCATTTT; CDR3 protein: CASSLRMSVGTGDDQPQHF
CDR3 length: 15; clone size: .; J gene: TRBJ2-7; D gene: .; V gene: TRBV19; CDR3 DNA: TGTGCCAGTAGTTCCGACCGGGACTTACACTACGAGCAGTACTTC; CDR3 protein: CASSSDRDLHYEQYF
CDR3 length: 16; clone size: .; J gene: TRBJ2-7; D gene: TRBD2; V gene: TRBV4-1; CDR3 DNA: TGCGCCAGCAGCCAGGTTCGGACTAGCGGGAGCTACGAACAGTACTTC; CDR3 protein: CASSQVRTSGSYEQYF
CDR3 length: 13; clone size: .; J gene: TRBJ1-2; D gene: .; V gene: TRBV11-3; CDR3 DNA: TGTGCCAGCAGCCTGGGCCCAAGCTATGGCTACACCTTC; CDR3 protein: CASSLGPSYGYTF
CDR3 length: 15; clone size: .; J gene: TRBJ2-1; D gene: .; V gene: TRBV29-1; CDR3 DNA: TGCAGCGTTGAAAAGAGCGGATCCCAAAGAGGTGAGCAGTTCTTC; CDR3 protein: CSVEKSGSQRGEQFF
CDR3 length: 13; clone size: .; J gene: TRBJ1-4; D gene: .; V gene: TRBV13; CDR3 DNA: TGTGCCAGCAGCTCCGACGGTAATGAAAAACTGTTTTTT; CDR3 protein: CASSSDGNEKLFF
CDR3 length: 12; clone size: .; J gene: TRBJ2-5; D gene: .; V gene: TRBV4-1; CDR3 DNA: TGCGCCAGCAGCCCCCTGGGAGAGACCCAGTACTTC; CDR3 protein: CASSPLGETQYF
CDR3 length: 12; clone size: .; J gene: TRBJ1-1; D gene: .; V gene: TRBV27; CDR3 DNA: TGTGCCAGCAGTCAGACAGGTACTGAAGCTTTCTTT; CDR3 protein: CASSQTGTEAFF
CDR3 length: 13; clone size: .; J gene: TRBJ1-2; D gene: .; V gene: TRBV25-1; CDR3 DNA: TGTGCCAGCAGCGGACAAGGGGAACATGGCTACACCTTC; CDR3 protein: CASSGQGEHGYTF